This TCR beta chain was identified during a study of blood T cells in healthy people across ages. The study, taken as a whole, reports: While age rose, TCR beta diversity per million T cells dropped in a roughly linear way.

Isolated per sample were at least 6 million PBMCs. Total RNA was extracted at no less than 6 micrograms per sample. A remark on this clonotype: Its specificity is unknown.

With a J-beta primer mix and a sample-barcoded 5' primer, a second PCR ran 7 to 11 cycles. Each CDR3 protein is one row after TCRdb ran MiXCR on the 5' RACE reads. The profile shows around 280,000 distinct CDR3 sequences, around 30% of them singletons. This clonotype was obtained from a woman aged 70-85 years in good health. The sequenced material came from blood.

The CDR3 DNA follows: TGCAGTGCTAGAGGGCAGCTAGCAACTAATGAAAAACTGTTTTTT. Translated, it gives CSARGQLATNEKLFF. This chain links TRBV20-1 with TRBJ1-4; D gene uncertain. The CDR3 consists of 15 residues. Germline CDR1 DFQATT, CDR2 SNEGSKA (reference sequence). The ends were cut back, 1 base at V and 0 bases at J, with 9 bases in the middle.